The subject of this entry is one TCR beta chain. The antigen is undetermined. At the DNA level, this CDR3 is encoded by other sequences in the same sample as well. The entry originates in a study of neoadjuvant anti-PD-1 for oral cavity cancer. On the study more broadly: Patients without progression received a fourth nivolumab dose around day 43, then surgical resection on days 50-56. Points from the study as a whole: Pretreatment Treg/Th17 ratio correlated inversely with post-treatment tumor clonality.

Six replicates per PBMC sample, mostly from roughly 0.45 ug of genomic DNA. Clones were read by immunoSEQ multiplex PCR, and TCRdb kept only the in-frame ones, dropping some. The sample carries about 68,000 clones, around 84% recorded once. Time point specified: after neoadjuvant nivolumab, at surgical resection. Cohort: HPV-negative, locally advanced oral cavity squamous cell carcinoma patients. The sample here was PBMCs, taken after nivolumab (anti-PD-1) treatment. The TCR originated in a person between 35 and 79 years old with oral cavity squamous cell carcinoma.

CDR3 protein: CASSLADQPQHF. The CDR3 DNA follows: TGTGCCAGCAGCTTGGCCGATCAGCCCCAGCATTTT. The chain recombines TRBV5-6 with TRBJ1-5, with unresolved D. The CDR3 consists of 12 residues. Trimming stripped 0 bases from V and 5 bases from J, with 3 bases between. Looked up from germline, CDR1 is SGHDT and CDR2 is YYEEEE.